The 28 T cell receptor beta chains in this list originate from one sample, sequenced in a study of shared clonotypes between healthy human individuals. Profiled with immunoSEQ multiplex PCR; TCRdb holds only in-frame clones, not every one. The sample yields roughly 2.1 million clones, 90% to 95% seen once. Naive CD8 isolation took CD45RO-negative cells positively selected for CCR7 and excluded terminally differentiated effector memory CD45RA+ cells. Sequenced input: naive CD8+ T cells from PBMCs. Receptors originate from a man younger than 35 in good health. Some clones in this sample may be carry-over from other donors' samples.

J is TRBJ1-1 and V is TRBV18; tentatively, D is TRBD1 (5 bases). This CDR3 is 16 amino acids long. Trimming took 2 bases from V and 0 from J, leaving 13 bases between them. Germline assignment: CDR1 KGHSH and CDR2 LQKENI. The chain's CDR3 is CASSPEPGGMNTEAFF. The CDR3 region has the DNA TGTGCCAGCTCACCAGAGCCGGGGGGGATGAACACTGAAGCTTTCTTT.

For the CDR3, the DNA is TGTGCCAGCAAGTTTAAGTCCGGGACCTACGAGCAGTACTTC. This encodes CASKFKSGTYEQYF. The genes are TRBV27 and TRBJ2-7; a weak D match, TRBD2 (5 bases). CDR3 length equals 14 residues. Looked up from germline, CDR1 is MNHEY and CDR2 is SMNVEV (reference sequence). V was trimmed by 7 bases and J by 2 bases, leaving 15 bases between them.

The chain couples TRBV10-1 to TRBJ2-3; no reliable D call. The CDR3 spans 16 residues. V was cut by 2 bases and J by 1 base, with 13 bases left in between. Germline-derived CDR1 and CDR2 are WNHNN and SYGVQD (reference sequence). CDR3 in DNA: TGCGCCAGCAGTGAGACTGCGGAAGGCGGCACAGATACGCAGTATTTT. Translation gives CASSETAEGGTDTQYF.

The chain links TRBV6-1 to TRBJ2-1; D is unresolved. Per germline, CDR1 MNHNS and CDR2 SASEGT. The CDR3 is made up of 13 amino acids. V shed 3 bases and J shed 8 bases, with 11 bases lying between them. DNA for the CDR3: TGTGCCAGCAGTGACTTTCGTTTGGATGAGCAGTTCTTC. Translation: CASSDFRLDEQFF.

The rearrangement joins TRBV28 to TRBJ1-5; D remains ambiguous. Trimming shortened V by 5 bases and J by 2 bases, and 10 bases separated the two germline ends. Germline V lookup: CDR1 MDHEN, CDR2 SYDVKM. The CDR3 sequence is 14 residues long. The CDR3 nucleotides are TGTGCCAGCAGTGAATACAGCGGCAATCAGCCCCAGCATTTT. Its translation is CASSEYSGNQPQHF.

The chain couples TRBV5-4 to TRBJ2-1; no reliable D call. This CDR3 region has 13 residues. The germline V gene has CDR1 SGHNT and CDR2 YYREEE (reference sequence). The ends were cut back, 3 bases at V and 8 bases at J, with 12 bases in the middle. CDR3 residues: CASSSSPVDEQFF. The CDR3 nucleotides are TGTGCCAGCAGCTCCTCCCCTGTGGATGAGCAGTTCTTC.

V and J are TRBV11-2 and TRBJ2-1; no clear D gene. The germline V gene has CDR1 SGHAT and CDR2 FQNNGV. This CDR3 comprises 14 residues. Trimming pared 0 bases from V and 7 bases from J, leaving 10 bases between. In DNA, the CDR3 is TGTGCCAGCAGCTTAGATTCCCCAGCTAATGAGCAGTTCTTC. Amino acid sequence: CASSLDSPANEQFF.

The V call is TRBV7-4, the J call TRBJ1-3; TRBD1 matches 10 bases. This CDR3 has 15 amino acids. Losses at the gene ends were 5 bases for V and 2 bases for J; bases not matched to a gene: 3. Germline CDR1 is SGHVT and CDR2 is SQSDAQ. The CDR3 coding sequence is TGTGCCAGCAGCCACGGGACAGGGGCTGGAAACACCATATATTTT. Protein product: CASSHGTGAGNTIYF.

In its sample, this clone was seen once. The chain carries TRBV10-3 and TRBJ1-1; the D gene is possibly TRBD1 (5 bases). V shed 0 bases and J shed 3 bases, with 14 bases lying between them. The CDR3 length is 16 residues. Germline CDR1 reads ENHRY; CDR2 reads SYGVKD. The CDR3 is CAISESGGMSYTEAFF. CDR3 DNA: TGTGCCATCAGTGAGTCCGGGGGGATGAGTTACACTGAAGCTTTCTTT.

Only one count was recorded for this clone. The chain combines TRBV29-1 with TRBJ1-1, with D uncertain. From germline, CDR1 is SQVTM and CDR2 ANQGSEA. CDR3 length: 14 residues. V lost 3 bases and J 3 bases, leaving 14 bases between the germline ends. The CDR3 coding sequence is TGCAGCGTTGACCCGAGCATTGTGGACACTGAAGCTTTCTTT. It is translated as CSVDPSIVDTEAFF.

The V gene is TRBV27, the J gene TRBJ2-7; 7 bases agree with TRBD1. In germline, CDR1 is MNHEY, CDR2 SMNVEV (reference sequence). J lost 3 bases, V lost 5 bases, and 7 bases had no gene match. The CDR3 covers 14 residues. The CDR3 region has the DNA TGTGCCAGCAGTGCGAGGACAGGCTTCTACGAGCAGTACTTC. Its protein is CASSARTGFYEQYF.

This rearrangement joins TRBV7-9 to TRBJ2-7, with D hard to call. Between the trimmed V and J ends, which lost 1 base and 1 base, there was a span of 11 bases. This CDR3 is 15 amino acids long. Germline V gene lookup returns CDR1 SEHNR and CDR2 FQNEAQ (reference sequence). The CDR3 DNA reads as TGTGCCAGCAGCTTAGGCCGGGTTCCATCCTACGAGCAGTACTTC. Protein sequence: CASSLGRVPSYEQYF. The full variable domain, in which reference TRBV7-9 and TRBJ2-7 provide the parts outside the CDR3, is DTGVSQNPRHKITKRGQNVTFRCDPISEHNRLYWYRQTLGQGPEFLTYFQNEAQLEKSRLLSDRFSAERPKGSFSTLEIQRTEQGDSAMYLCASSLGRVPSYEQYFGPGTRLTVT.

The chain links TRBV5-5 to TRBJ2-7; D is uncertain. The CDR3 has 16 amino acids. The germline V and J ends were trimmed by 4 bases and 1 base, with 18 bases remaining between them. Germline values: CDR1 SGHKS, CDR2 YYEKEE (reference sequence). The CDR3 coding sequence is TGTGCCAGCAGCCCTGGGCGGCAGATCCCGTCCTACGAGCAGTACTTC. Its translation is CASSPGRQIPSYEQYF.

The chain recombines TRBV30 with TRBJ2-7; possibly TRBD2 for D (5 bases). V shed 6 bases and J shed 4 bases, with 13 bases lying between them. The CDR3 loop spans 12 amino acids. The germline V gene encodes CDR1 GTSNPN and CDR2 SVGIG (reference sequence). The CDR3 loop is CACYAGGYEQYF. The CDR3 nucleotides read TGTGCCTGCTACGCCGGAGGATACGAGCAGTACTTC.

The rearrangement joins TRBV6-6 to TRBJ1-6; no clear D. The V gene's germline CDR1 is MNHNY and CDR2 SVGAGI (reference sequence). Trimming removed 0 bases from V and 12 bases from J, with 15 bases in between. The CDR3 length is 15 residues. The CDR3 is CASSYSGLTRLPLHF. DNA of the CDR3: TGTGCCAGCAGTTACTCGGGCCTTACACGACTACCCCTCCACTTT.

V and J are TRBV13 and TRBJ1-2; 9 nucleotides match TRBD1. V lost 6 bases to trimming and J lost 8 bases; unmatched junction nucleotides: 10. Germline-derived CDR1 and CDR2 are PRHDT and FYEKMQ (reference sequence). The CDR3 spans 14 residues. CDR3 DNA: TGTGCCAGCAGGGATCACCGGGACAGGGACGGCTACACCTTC. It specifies CASRDHRDRDGYTF.

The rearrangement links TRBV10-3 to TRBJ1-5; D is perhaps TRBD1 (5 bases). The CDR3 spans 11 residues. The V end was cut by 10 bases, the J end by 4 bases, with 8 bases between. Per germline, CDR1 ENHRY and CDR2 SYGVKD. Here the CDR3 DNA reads TGTGCCACGGGGGGGAATCAGCCCCAGCATTTT. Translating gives CATGGNQPQHF.

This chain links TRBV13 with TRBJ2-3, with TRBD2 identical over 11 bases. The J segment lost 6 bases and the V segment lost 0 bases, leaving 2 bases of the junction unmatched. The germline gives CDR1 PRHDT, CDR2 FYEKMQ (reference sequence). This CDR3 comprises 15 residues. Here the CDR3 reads CASSLGSGRVDTQYF. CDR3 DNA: TGTGCCAGCAGCTTAGGTAGCGGGAGGGTGGATACGCAGTATTTT.

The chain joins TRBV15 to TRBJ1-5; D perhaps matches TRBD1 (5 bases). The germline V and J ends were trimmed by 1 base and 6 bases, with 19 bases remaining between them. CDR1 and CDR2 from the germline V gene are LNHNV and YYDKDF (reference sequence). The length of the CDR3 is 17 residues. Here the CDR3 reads CATSRVGGPGSGQPQHF. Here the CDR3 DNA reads TGTGCCACCAGCAGAGTCGGAGGCCCAGGGAGTGGTCAGCCCCAGCATTTT.

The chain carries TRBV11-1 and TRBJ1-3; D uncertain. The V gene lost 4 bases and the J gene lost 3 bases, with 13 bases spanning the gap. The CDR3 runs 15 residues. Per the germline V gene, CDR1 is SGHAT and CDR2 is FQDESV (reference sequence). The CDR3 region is CASSWTGQVGNTIYF. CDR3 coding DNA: TGTGCCAGCAGCTGGACCGGCCAGGTTGGAAACACCATATATTTT.

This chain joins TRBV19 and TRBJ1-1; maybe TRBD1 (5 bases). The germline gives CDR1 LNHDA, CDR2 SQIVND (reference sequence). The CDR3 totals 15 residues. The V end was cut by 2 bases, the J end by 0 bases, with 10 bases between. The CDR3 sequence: CASSILLGLNTEAFF. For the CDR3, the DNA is TGTGCCAGTAGTATACTGCTGGGGCTGAACACTGAAGCTTTCTTT.

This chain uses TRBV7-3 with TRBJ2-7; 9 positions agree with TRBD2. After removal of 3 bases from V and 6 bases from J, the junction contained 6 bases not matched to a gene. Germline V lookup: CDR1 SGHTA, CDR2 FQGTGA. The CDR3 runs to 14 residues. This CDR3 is CASSFGLATGEQYF. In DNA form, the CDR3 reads TGTGCCAGCAGCTTCGGACTAGCGACGGGCGAGCAGTACTTC.

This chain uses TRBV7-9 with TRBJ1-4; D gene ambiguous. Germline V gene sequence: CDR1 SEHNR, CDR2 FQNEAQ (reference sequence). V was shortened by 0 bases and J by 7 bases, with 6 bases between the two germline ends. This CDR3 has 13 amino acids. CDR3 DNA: TGTGCCAGCAGCTTAGCTATGGGTGAAAAACTGTTTTTT. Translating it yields CASSLAMGEKLFF.

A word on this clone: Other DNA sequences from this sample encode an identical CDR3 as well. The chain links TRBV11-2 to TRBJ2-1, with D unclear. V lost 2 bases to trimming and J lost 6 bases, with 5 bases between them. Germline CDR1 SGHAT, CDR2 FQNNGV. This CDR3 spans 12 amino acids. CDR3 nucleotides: TGTGCCAGCAGCTTATTCGGCAATGAGCAGTTCTTC. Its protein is CASSLFGNEQFF. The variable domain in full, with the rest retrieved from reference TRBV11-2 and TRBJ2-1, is EAGVAQSPRYKIIEKRQSVAFWCNPISGHATLYWYQQILGQGPKLLIQFQNNGVVDDSQLPKDRFSAERLKGVDSTLKIQPAKLEDSAVYLCASSLFGNEQFFGPGTRLTVL.

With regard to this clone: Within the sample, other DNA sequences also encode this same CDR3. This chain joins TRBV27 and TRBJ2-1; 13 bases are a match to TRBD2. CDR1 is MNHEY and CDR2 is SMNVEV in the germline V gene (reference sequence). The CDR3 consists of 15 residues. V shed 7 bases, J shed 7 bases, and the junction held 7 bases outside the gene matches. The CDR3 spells CASTPGTSGKNEQFF. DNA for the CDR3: TGTGCCAGCACCCCCGGGACTAGCGGGAAAAATGAGCAGTTCTTC.

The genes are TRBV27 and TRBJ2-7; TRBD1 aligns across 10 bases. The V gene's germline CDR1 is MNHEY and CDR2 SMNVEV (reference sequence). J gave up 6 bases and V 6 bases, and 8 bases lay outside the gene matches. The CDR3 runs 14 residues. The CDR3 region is CASRSGTGETEQYF. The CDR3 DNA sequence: TGTGCCAGCAGGTCCGGGACAGGGGAAACCGAGCAGTACTTC.

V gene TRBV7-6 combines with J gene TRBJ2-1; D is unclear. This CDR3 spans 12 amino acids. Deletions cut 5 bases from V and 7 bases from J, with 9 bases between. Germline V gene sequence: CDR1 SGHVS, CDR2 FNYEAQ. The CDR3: CASSPDENEQFF. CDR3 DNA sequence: TGTGCCAGCAGCCCAGACGAGAATGAGCAGTTCTTC.

The CDR3 loop reads CASSYFLLAGVLGPSNTGELFF. The CDR3 DNA sequence: TGTGCCAGCAGTTATTTTCTCCTAGCGGGAGTCCTTGGTCCTTCGAACACCGGGGAGCTGTTTTTT. The J gene is TRBJ2-2, the V gene TRBV6-9; 10 positions match TRBD2. Losses at the gene ends were 1 base for V and 0 bases for J; bases not matched to a gene: 17. Germline assignment: CDR1 MNHGY and CDR2 SVAAGI. The CDR3 consists of 22 residues.